The rows below give T cell receptor beta chains drawn from one sample of a study of CD4 T cells in relation to SARS-CoV-2 and coronaviruses. Sequencing used immunoSEQ multiplex PCR; TCRdb keeps in-frame clones, though not all of them. This sample has tens of thousands of clones, with approximately 94% found just once. The source material was naive CD4+ T cells from PBMCs. The receptors come from a human donor in good health. CDR3s include the opening cysteine and the closing phenylalanine or tryptophan. Fields, in order: clone size, J gene, D gene, V gene, CDR3 protein, CDR3 DNA. The D gene is left open where the match is weak. Size is omitted from some rows. Given values are once, few, many or a class for expanded clones.

.,TRBJ2-7,.,TRBV23-1,CASDTEIDEQYF,TGCGCCAGCGATACAGAAATCGACGAGCAGTACTTC
.,TRBJ2-5,.,TRBV18,CASSPPGGAPGWETQYF,TGTGCCAGCTCACCACCGGGGGGCGCCCCCGGATGGGAGACCCAGTACTTC
.,TRBJ2-3,TRBD1,TRBV18,CASSSSDRGRDTQYF,TGTGCCAGCTCATCATCGGACAGGGGGCGGGATACGCAGTATTTT
.,TRBJ1-3,.,TRBV7-2,CASSSRRSTGNTIYF,TGTGCCAGCAGCTCCCGGCGGTCCACGGGAAACACCATATATTTT
.,TRBJ2-5,.,TRBV6-1,CASSEKQIRDQETQYF,TGTGCCAGCAGTGAAAAGCAGATTCGGGACCAAGAGACCCAGTACTTC
.,TRBJ2-7,.,TRBV28,CASSYGVVAAYEQYF,TGTGCCAGCAGTTATGGGGTGGTGGCGGCCTACGAGCAGTACTTC
.,TRBJ2-1,.,TRBV18,CASSPFPGTQFF,TGTGCCAGCTCACCATTTCCGGGGACGCAGTTCTTC
once,TRBJ2-1,.,TRBV19,CASSPGQGNEQFF,TGTGCCAGTAGCCCGGGGCAGGGCAATGAGCAGTTCTTC
once,TRBJ1-3,.,TRBV7-2,CASSLRESSGNTIYF,TGTGCCAGCAGCTTACGGGAGAGCTCTGGAAACACCATATATTTT
.,TRBJ2-2,.,TRBV2,CASSRDVTGELFF,TGTGCCAGCAGCAGGGATGTGACCGGGGAGCTGTTTTTT
.,TRBJ2-7,.,TRBV20-1,CSARGEYF,TGCAGTGCAAGAGGGGAGTACTTC
.,TRBJ1-1,.,TRBV2,CATTGLGRGAFF,TGTGCCACCACAGGGCTCGGGCGAGGAGCTTTCTTT
.,TRBJ2-7,.,TRBV2,CASSRSQVAKYEQYF,TGTGCCAGCAGCAGATCCCAGGTGGCTAAGTACGAGCAGTACTTC
.,TRBJ2-2,.,TRBV28,CASGHRVGSGNTGELFF,TGTGCCAGCGGACACAGGGTTGGGTCAGGAAACACCGGGGAGCTGTTTTTT
.,TRBJ2-7,.,TRBV7-3,CASSLGCLWGYEQYF,TGTGCCAGCAGCTTAGGATGCCTCTGGGGTTACGAGCAGTACTTC
.,TRBJ1-6,.,TRBV5-1,CASSPTGTRNNSPLHF,TGCGCCAGCAGCCCGACCGGGACCAGGAATAATTCACCCCTCCACTTT
.,TRBJ2-1,TRBD2,TRBV7-8,CASSLSPLGGSSYNEQFF,TGTGCCAGCAGCTTATCTCCCCTCGGCGGGAGCTCGTACAATGAGCAGTTCTTC
.,TRBJ1-5,.,TRBV7-3,CASSAGQNQPQHF,TGTGCCAGCAGCGCCGGACAGAATCAGCCCCAGCATTTT
.,TRBJ1-5,.,TRBV18,CASSPDSFGQPQHF,TGTGCCAGCTCACCGGACAGCTTTGGACAGCCCCAGCATTTT